This TCR beta chain appears in the sequencing data of a study of cytomegalovirus exposure and HLA in healthy donors. Whole-study results and caveats: Within an earlier analysis, most TCR beta V segments proved productive either about 90% or about 30% of the time. Common viral pathogens seemed to be connected with several of the most significant clusters, according to a later analysis.

Primers included in the PCR were 60 Vbeta and 13 Jbeta primers. The data were produced by immunoSEQ multiplex PCR, yet TCRdb's version contains in-frame clones alone and is incomplete. This sample has 40,000 to 55,000 clones, with 65% to 80% found just once. To note about this clone: What it binds is unknown.

CDR1 and CDR2 (germline): GTSNPN, SVGIG (reference sequence). This CDR3 region has 13 residues. Deletions cut 5 bases from V and 4 bases from J, with 12 bases between. The TCR originated in a man aged 25-45 years in good health and CMV-seronegative. The chain joins TRBV30 to TRBJ2-1; D unresolved. Specimen: PBMCs. The CDR3, as DNA: TGTGCCTGGGACCTGGGCCAGTACAATGAGCAGTTCTTC. Translated: CAWDLGQYNEQFF.